This TCR beta chain was documented in a study of CD8 T cells in ankylosing spondylitis. Study conclusions and caveats: What appeared characteristic of ankylosing spondylitis blood was a TCR beta motif of eight highly homologous variants.

With 4 bases removed from V and 5 bases from J, the gap between germline ends came to 9 bases. The CDR3 sequence is 12 residues long. This clonotype was recorded many times. Its specificity is not known. TCRdb itself ran the 5' RACE reads through MiXCR, one entry per CDR3 protein. The sample lists a few hundred thousand distinct CDR3 sequences, more than 20% occurring once. The clonotype was recovered from a male donor with ankylosing spondylitis or in good health (not recorded which). The sequenced sample was blood, either unsorted or a sorted T cell fraction (not recorded which). The rearrangement links TRBV12-3 or TRBV12-4 to TRBJ2-7; D ambiguous. The CDR3 here is CASSWTINEQYF. CDR3 DNA: TGTGCCAGCAGTTGGACGATAAACGAGCAGTACTTC.